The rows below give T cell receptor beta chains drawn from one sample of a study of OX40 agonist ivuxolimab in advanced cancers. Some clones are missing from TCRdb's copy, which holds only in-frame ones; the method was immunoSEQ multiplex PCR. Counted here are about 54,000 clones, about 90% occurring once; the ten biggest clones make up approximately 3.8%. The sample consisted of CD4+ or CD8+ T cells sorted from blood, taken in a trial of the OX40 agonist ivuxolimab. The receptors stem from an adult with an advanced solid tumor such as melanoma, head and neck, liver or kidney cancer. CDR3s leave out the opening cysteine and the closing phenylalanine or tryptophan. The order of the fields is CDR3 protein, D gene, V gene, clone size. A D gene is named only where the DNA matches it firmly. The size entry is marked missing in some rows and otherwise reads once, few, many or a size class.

ASSPRQGWSAEAF,TRBD1,TRBV18,-
ASSADRTDTQY,-,TRBV6-1,-
ASSELAGDGNEQF,TRBD2,TRBV5-1,-
ASKPQGAYEQY,TRBD1,TRBV19,once
ASSLDWDRRVNEQF,TRBD1,TRBV5-4,-
ASSLTAGVNTGELF,TRBD2,TRBV5-1,-
ASSQDEDGYT,-,TRBV4-2,-
ASTGGGGQIYNEQF,TRBD2,TRBV28,once
ASTRLSSYEQY,-,TRBV7-2,-
AISDRVSSYEQY,-,TRBV10-3,-
AISELAGVRNEQF,TRBD2,TRBV10-3,-
ASSGASYGYT,-,TRBV6-1,once
ASSLGQDYEQY,-,TRBV5-4,-
ASSFGDTQY,-,TRBV5-4,-
AWSKTGVEQY,TRBD1,TRBV30,few
ASRDGLAFTDTQY,TRBD2,TRBV6-6,-
ASSDRDVWNEKLF,-,TRBV4-3,once
ASHLGGVSGYT,-,TRBV6-1,-
AISRDRDYQGYT,TRBD1,TRBV10-3,-
ASRTGTGSYEQY,TRBD1,TRBV2,-
ASSLVQGLGQPQH,TRBD1,TRBV7-8,-
ASSEDTYGYT,-,TRBV6-1,-
AWTSGSPTGELF,TRBD2,TRBV30,-
AISGRSAMNTEAF,-,TRBV10-3,once
ASSQVEPSVADTQY,-,TRBV4-3,-
ASSSEGQVNYGYT,TRBD1,TRBV18,-
ASSGETQY,-,TRBV18,-
ASSQVFSGGPRVGSQETQY,TRBD2,TRBV4-1,-